The subject of this entry is one T cell receptor beta chain. Repertoires were generated with immunoSEQ multiplex PCR, while TCRdb's copy carries only in-frame clones and drops some. The table has over 80,000 clones, 92% seen once. Every patient experienced relapse after autologous stem cell transplantation, and brentuximab vedotin exposure varied. The sample is drawn from a study of PD-1 blockade in classical Hodgkin lymphoma. Study background: It was nivolumab at 3 mg/kg, given intravenously every 2 weeks, that patients received.

Trimming left V 2 bases short and J 1 base short, with 11 bases between. Germline values: CDR1 SNHLY, CDR2 FYNNEI. CDR3 length: 16 amino acids. The chain has TRBV2 and TRBJ2-2; D possibly corresponds to TRBD2 (5 bases). This sample comprised peripheral blood mononuclear cells (PBMCs), obtained at baseline. The clonotype originates from a human donor with classical Hodgkin lymphoma. The DNA for the CDR3 is TGTGCCAGCAGTGAACCTGGCGGGCGGAACACCGGGGAGCTGTTTTTT. Translation gives CASSEPGGRNTGELFF. Supplemented by reference TRBV2 and TRBJ2-2, the full variable domain reads EPEVTQTPSHQVTQMGQEVILRCVPISNHLYFYWYRQILGQKVEFLVSFYNNEISEKSEIFDDQFSVERPDGSNFTLKIRSTKLEDSAMYFCASSEPGGRNTGELFFGEGSRLTVL.